Below, one T cell receptor beta chain is given with its context. V gave up 5 bases and J gave up 0 bases, with 17 bases separating them. This CDR3 is 16 amino acids long. The germline CDR1 and CDR2 sequences are LNHDA and SQIVND (reference sequence). This sample is part of a study of OX40 agonist ivuxolimab in advanced cancers. Generated by immunoSEQ multiplex PCR, the TCRdb table keeps only in-frame clones and is missing some. Of about 22,000 clones in the sample, about 88% were seen once. The sequenced sample was CD4+ or CD8+ T cells sorted from blood, obtained in a trial of the OX40 agonist ivuxolimab. V is TRBV19 and J is TRBJ2-7, with D uncertain. The receptor comes from an adult with an advanced solid tumor such as melanoma, head and neck, liver or kidney cancer. The CDR3 loop reads CASSPRYLMGSYEQYF. CDR3 DNA: TGTGCCAGTAGTCCCCGTTACTTGATGGGCTCCTACGAGCAGTACTTC.